The source of this T cell receptor beta chain is a study of blood T cell repertoires in COVID-19. About the research overall: Researchers got acute and convalescent COVID-19 samples from the United States, Italy and Spain.

The germline gives CDR1 MNHEY, CDR2 SVGEGT. The CDR3 contains 13 residues. V was pared by 4 bases and J by 13 bases, with 10 bases of the junction left unmatched. Original handling: The authors estimated nucleated cell counts from reference gene primer amplification. TCRdb's table, derived via immunoSEQ multiplex PCR, lists solely in-frame clones and lacks some. V, J and clone size were drawn from that table, and D and trimming were deduced from the DNA. The sample includes some 140,000 clones, roughly nine tenths of them seen just once. The receptor's source is a man aged 50 or older with acute or convalescent COVID-19. The chain recombines TRBV6-2 or TRBV6-3 with TRBJ2-7; 10 nucleotides match TRBD2. Input material: peripheral blood. CDR3 nucleotides: TGTGCCAGCAGTTCCTCACTTAGCGGGGGGTTATACGTC. Translating gives CASSSSLSGGLYV.